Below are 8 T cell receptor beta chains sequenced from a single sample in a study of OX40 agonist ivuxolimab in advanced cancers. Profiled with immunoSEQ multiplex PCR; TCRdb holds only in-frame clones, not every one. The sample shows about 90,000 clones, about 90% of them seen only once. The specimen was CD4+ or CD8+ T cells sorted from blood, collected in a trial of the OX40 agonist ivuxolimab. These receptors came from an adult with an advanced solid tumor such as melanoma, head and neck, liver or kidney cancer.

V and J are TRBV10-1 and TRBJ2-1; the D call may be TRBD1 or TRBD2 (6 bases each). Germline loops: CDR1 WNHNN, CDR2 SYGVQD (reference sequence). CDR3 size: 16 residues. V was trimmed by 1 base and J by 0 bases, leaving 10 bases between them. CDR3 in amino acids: CASSELGGSSYNEQFF. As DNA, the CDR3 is TGCGCCAGCAGTGAGTTGGGGGGCAGCTCCTACAATGAGCAGTTCTTC.

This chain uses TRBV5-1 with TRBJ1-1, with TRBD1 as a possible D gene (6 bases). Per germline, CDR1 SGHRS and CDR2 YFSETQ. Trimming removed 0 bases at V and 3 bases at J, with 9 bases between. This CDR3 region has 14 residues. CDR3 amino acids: CASSLEGGDTEAFF. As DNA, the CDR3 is TGCGCCAGCAGCTTGGAGGGGGGTGACACTGAAGCTTTCTTT. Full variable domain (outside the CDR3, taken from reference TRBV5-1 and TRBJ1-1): KAGVTQTPRYLIKTRGQQVTLSCSPISGHRSVSWYQQTPGQGLQFLFEYFSETQRNKGNFPGRFSGRQFSNSRSEMNVSTLELGDSALYLCASSLEGGDTEAFFGQGTRLTVV.

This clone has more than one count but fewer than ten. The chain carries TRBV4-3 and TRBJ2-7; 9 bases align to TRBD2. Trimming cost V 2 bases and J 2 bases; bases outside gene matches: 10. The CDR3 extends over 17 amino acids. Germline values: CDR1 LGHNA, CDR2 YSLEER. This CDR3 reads CASSQRGSSGRTYEQYF. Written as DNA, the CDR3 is TGCGCCAGCAGCCAACGGGGGAGTAGCGGGAGAACCTACGAGCAGTACTTC.

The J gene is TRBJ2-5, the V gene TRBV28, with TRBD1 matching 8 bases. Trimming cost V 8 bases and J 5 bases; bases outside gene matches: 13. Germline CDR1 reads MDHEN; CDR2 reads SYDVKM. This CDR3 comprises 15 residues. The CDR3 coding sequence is TGTGCCAGCGCTGCCTGGACAGGGAGAGGGGAGACCCAGTACTTC. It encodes CASAAWTGRGETQYF.

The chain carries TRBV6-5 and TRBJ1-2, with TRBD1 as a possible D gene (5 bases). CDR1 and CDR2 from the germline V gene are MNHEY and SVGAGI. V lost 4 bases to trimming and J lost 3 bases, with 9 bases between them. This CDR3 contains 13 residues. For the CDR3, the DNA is TGTGCCAGCAGTTTCGGAGGGGACTATGGCTACACCTTC. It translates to CASSFGGDYGYTF.

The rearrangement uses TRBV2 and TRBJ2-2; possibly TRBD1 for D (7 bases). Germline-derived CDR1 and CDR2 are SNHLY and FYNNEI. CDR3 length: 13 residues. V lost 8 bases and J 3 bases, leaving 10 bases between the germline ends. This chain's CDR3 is CASGRGDTGELFF. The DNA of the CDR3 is TGTGCCAGCGGCAGGGGGGACACCGGGGAGCTGTTTTTT.

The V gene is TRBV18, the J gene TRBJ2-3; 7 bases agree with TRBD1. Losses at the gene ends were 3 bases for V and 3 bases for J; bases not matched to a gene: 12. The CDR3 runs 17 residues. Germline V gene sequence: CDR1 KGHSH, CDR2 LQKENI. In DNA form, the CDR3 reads TGTGCCAGCTCACCCTCCGTTGGACAGGAGCTTACAGATACGCAGTATTTT. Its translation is CASSPSVGQELTDTQYF.

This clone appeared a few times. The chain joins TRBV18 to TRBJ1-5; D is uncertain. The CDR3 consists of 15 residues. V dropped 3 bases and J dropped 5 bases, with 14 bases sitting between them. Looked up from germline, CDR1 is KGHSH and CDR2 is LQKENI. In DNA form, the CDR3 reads TGTGCCAGCTCACCCCCCAATTCCCCCCATCAGCCCCAGCATTTT. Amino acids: CASSPPNSPHQPQHF.